Listed here are 24 T cell receptor beta chains from one sample, sequenced in a study of T-cell memory formation after mild COVID-19. TCRdb reanalysed the 5' RACE reads using MiXCR and keeps one entry per CDR3 protein. The data show some 490,000 distinct CDR3 sequences, with 15% to 20% seen just once and about 12% held by the top ten. The sequenced sample consisted of PBMCs or a T cell subset sorted from them (not recorded which). The receptors were sampled from an adult woman who had mild COVID-19 (a few samples of this study predate the infection). Cell type and time point are not known.

For the CDR3, the DNA is TGTGCCAGCTCACCGGGACAGGGGGCATCCCCCAAAAACATTCAGTACTTC. Its protein product is CASSPGQGASPKNIQYF. The genes are TRBV18 and TRBJ2-4, with TRBD1 matching 12 bases. This CDR3 comprises 17 residues. The V and J ends lost 3 bases and 2 bases, in that order; junction bases with no gene match: 5. Germline loops: CDR1 KGHSH, CDR2 LQKENI.

The chain has TRBV6-1 and TRBJ1-2; TRBD1 aligns across 7 bases. This CDR3 contains 14 residues. V trimming: 8 bases; J trimming: 2 bases; junction bases outside the gene matches: 8. Per the germline V gene, CDR1 is MNHNS and CDR2 is SASEGT. The CDR3, as DNA: TGTGCCAGCCTACGACAGGGCCTCAACTATGGCTACACCTTC. Its protein product is CASLRQGLNYGYTF.

This clonotype was observed a few times. The CDR3 sequence: CATSDPSTDDNEKLFF. The CDR3 DNA reads as TGTGCCACCAGTGATCCGTCGACAGACGATAATGAAAAACTGTTTTTT. V gene TRBV24-1 combines with J gene TRBJ1-4; possibly TRBD1 for D (5 bases). In germline, CDR1 is KGHDR, CDR2 SFDVKD. This CDR3 comprises 16 residues. The ends were cut back, 3 bases at V and 4 bases at J, with 14 bases in the middle.

The sample holds a few counts of this clonotype. The genes are TRBV5-1 and TRBJ2-3, with 9 bases identical to TRBD2. Trimming cost V 4 bases and J 4 bases; bases outside gene matches: 7. Looked up from germline, CDR1 is SGHRS and CDR2 is YFSETQ. This CDR3 is 15 amino acids long. The CDR3 here is CASSPGSGSSDTQYF. The CDR3, as DNA: TGCGCCAGCAGCCCGGGTAGCGGGAGTTCAGATACGCAGTATTTT. Using reference TRBV5-1 and TRBJ2-3 for the parts outside the CDR3, the full variable domain is KAGVTQTPRYLIKTRGQQVTLSCSPISGHRSVSWYQQTPGQGLQFLFEYFSETQRNKGNFPGRFSGRQFSNSRSEMNVSTLELGDSALYLCASSPGSGSSDTQYFGPGTRLTVL.

This clonotype was seen only a few times. The gene calls are TRBV5-1 and TRBJ1-2, with unresolved D. Germline CDR1 is SGHRS and CDR2 is YFSETQ. V lost 2 bases to trimming and J lost 0 bases, with 8 bases between them. This CDR3 comprises 14 residues. CDR3 in amino acids: CASSFERANYGYTF. The CDR3 bases are TGCGCCAGCAGCTTTGAGAGAGCTAACTATGGCTACACCTTC.

The chain combines TRBV20-1 with TRBJ1-1, with D possibly TRBD1 on 6 matching bases. The ends were cut back, 3 bases at V and 6 bases at J, with 14 bases in the middle. CDR1 and CDR2 (germline): DFQATT, SNEGSKA (reference sequence). CDR3 length: 13 amino acids. CDR3 DNA: TGCAGTGCTAGGATACAGGGAGCGCCTGAAGCTTTCTTT. Protein: CSARIQGAPEAFF.

The gene calls are TRBV24-1 and TRBJ1-2; D ambiguous. Trimming removed 9 bases at V and 5 bases at J, with 9 bases between. The CDR3 covers 11 residues. Germline V lookup: CDR1 KGHDR, CDR2 SFDVKD. CDR3 residues: CATASAYGYTF. CDR3 DNA: TGTGCCACCGCGAGCGCGTATGGCTACACCTTC.

The chain employs TRBV29-1 and TRBJ2-2; D is undetermined. The CDR3 has 14 amino acids. V lost 4 bases and J lost 5, with 14 bases in between. CDR1 is SQVTM, CDR2 ANQGSEA, per germline. CDR3 nucleotide sequence: TGCAGCGTTGTTGGGGTTTTTGGGACCGGGGAGCTGTTTTTT. It codes for CSVVGVFGTGELFF.

The gene calls are TRBV29-1 and TRBJ2-1; 12 bases are a match to TRBD1. Trimming at V came to 4 bases and at J to 6 bases, leaving 1 base not matched to a gene. The germline gives CDR1 SQVTM, CDR2 ANQGSEA. This CDR3 contains 13 residues. The CDR3 here is CSVGDRGLNEQFF. CDR3 nucleotide sequence: TGCAGCGTTGGGGACAGGGGGCTCAATGAGCAGTTCTTC.

A single count supports this clonotype. The rearrangement joins TRBV2 to TRBJ1-6, with D possibly TRBD1 on 6 matching bases. Trimming pared 2 bases from V and 1 base from J, leaving 18 bases between. Germline CDR1 SNHLY, CDR2 FYNNEI. The CDR3 length is 19 residues. The CDR3 spells CASSEWQGPRGSYNSPLHF. The CDR3 DNA follows: TGTGCCAGCAGTGAATGGCAGGGGCCACGGGGGTCCTATAATTCACCCCTCCACTTT.

V and J are TRBV5-1 and TRBJ1-1; tentative D call: TRBD1 (6 bases). This CDR3 has 13 amino acids. V lost 2 bases to trimming and J lost 4 bases, with 9 bases between them. The germline V gene has CDR1 SGHRS and CDR2 YFSETQ. CDR3 nucleotides: TGCGCCAGCAGCTTCGGACAGCCCACTGAAGCTTTCTTT. This encodes CASSFGQPTEAFF.

The chain combines TRBV11-3 with TRBJ2-7, with 7 positions matching TRBD2. The germline V gene has CDR1 SGHNT and CDR2 YENEEA. Trimming took 3 bases from V and 5 from J; bases not matched to a gene: 22. This CDR3 region has 19 residues. The CDR3 loop reads CASSFLGGLLALDADEQYF. DNA for the CDR3: TGTGCCAGCAGCTTTTTGGGTGGATTACTAGCGTTGGATGCGGACGAGCAGTACTTC.

A few counts support this clonotype. The V and J genes are TRBV4-1 and TRBJ2-2; no reliable D call. The V and J ends lost 0 bases and 1 base respectively, with 12 bases between them. Germline V gene lookup returns CDR1 MGHRA and CDR2 YSYEKL. The length of the CDR3 is 17 residues. CDR3 sequence reads: CASSQEAHDMNTGELFF. The CDR3 coding sequence is TGCGCCAGCAGCCAAGAGGCCCACGACATGAACACCGGGGAGCTGTTTTTT.

In its sample, this clonotype was seen a few times. The chain joins TRBV7-9 to TRBJ1-1, with 7 bases fitting TRBD1. Trimming removed 2 bases from V and 11 bases from J; junction bases left unmatched: 8. CDR3 length equals 13 residues. CDR1 and CDR2 (germline): SEHNR, FQNEAQ (reference sequence). CDR3 nucleotides: TGTGCCAGCAGCTTACTAACAGGGGCGGAGGCTTTCTTT. Its translation is CASSLLTGAEAFF.

Only one count was recorded for this clonotype. The chain combines TRBV4-2 with TRBJ2-3, with a tentative D call TRBD2 (6 bases). CDR1 and CDR2 from the germline V gene are LGHNA and YNFKEQ. The CDR3 loop spans 17 amino acids. V gave up 0 bases and J gave up 0 bases, with 13 bases separating them. The CDR3 loop is CASSQDPAGPSTDTQYF. The CDR3 DNA reads as TGTGCCAGCAGCCAAGACCCCGCGGGACCTAGCACAGATACGCAGTATTTT.

The rearrangement uses TRBV5-6 and TRBJ2-7, with 8 bases that match TRBD2. V shed 4 bases and J 3 bases; nucleotides not matched to a gene: 6. CDR3 length: 14 amino acids. Germline-derived CDR1 and CDR2 are SGHDT and YYEEEE. The CDR3 sequence: CASSREGAVYEQYF. CDR3 coding DNA: TGTGCCAGCAGCCGGGAGGGAGCGGTCTACGAGCAGTACTTC.

This clonotype was found a few times. This chain joins TRBV4-2 and TRBJ1-4, with D hard to call. CDR1 and CDR2 from the germline V gene are LGHNA and YNFKEQ. There are 21 residues in the CDR3. V shed 0 bases and J shed 0 bases, with 23 bases lying between them. CDR3 loop: CASSQELSGWGTVPTNEKLFF. The CDR3 DNA is TGTGCCAGCAGCCAAGAATTAAGTGGTTGGGGTACAGTACCAACTAATGAAAAACTGTTTTTT.

The chain combines TRBV5-1 with TRBJ2-3; TRBD1 matches at 7 bases. This CDR3 contains 15 residues. V lost 4 bases, J lost 0 bases, and 5 bases stayed unmatched. Germline V gene data show CDR1 as SGHRS and CDR2 as YFSETQ. The CDR3, as DNA: TGCGCCAGCAGCCAGCCGACAGGGAGCACAGATACGCAGTATTTT. It specifies CASSQPTGSTDTQYF.

The rearrangement uses TRBV29-1 and TRBJ2-3; D gene unclear. Looked up from germline, CDR1 is SQVTM and CDR2 is ANQGSEA. Trimming took 4 bases from V and 4 from J, leaving 9 bases between them. CDR3 size: 12 residues. The CDR3 DNA reads as TGCAGCGTTGTAGTTTCCCCAGATACGCAGTATTTT. The encoded protein is CSVVVSPDTQYF.

This clonotype came up a few times. The J gene is TRBJ1-5, the V gene TRBV6-5; perhaps TRBD1 as D (5 bases). There are 13 residues in the CDR3. Germline V lookup: CDR1 MNHEY, CDR2 SVGAGI. Trimming pared 8 bases from V and 3 bases from J, leaving 11 bases between. The CDR3 region is CASQDSLNQPQHF. The CDR3 DNA sequence: TGTGCCAGCCAAGACAGTCTCAATCAGCCCCAGCATTTT.

Of note for this clonotype: This is likely a read error, given that the CDR3 carries no conserved phenylalanine or tryptophan at its end. The chain recombines TRBV4-3 with TRBJ2-7; D is possibly TRBD1 (5 bases). The CDR3 is made up of 16 amino acids. Trimming removed 0 bases from V and 0 bases from J, with 12 bases in between. The germline V gene encodes CDR1 LGHNA and CDR2 YSLEER. CDR3 region: CASSQDRALSSYEQYL. CDR3 sequence (DNA): TGCGCCAGCAGCCAAGACAGGGCGTTGAGCTCCTACGAGCAGTACCTC.

The chain employs TRBV7-8 and TRBJ1-6; D is unclear. Germline values: CDR1 SGHVS, CDR2 FQNEAQ. This CDR3 spans 15 amino acids. Between the trimmed V and J ends, which lost 5 bases and 7 bases, there was a span of 15 bases. CDR3 DNA sequence: TGTGCCAGCAGCCCAGTGGAGGTTCGCAATTCACCCCTCCACTTT. Protein product: CASSPVEVRNSPLHF.

This clonotype was seen a few times. CDR3 sequence reads: CASSLGSTNEKLFF. CDR3 in DNA: TGCGCCAGCAGCTTGGGATCAACTAATGAAAAACTGTTTTTT. The chain is built from TRBV5-1 and TRBJ1-4; D is undetermined. The germline CDR1 and CDR2 sequences are SGHRS and YFSETQ. This CDR3 region has 14 residues. Trimming pared 0 bases from V and 0 bases from J, leaving 3 bases between.

This clonotype has just a few counts. The rearrangement joins TRBV4-1 to TRBJ2-3, with TRBD2 matching over 8 bases. V gave up 2 bases and J gave up 6 bases; unmatched junction bases: 19. The germline CDR1 and CDR2 sequences are MGHRA and YSYEKL. This CDR3 comprises 19 residues. DNA of the CDR3: TGCGCCAGCAGCCAATGGCCCGCGGGGGGAGCGGGGGAAAGGGATACGCAGTATTTT. Amino acids: CASSQWPAGGAGERDTQYF.